The sequence of this T cell receptor beta chain was determined in a study of T cells in Graves' hyperthyroidism and ophthalmopathy. Study-wide findings and caveats: A 13 V-J signature model discriminated ophthalmopathy versus stable hyperthyroidism.

This CDR3 has 15 residues. CDR1 SGHVS and CDR2 FQNEAQ come from the germline V gene. Trimming stripped 6 bases from V and 10 bases from J, with 22 bases between. This clonotype was counted many times. Antigen unknown. Newly diagnosed hyperthyroidism patients aged 18 to 65 years had disease lasting under 2 months. Researchers barred patients who had uncontrolled infection, other autoimmune disease, pregnancy or lactation. There were TCR beta CDR3 regions amplified from RNA transcripts. HTBI primers were the set used in a first-round RT-PCR of the TCR CDR3. TCRdb re-derived calls from the multiplex PCR reads in MiXCR, one entry per CDR3 protein. The table includes hundreds of thousands of distinct CDR3 sequences, around 46% detected once.

This TCR came from a woman under 30 with Graves' hyperthyroidism. The chain is built from TRBV7-8 and TRBJ1-5, with D uncertain. The sequenced material came from peripheral blood or thyroid tissue (not recorded which). The CDR3 loop is CASSPDRAENKPQHF. CDR3 sequence (DNA): TGTGCCAGCAGTCCTGACCGGGCCGAGAACAAACCCCAGCATTTT. Filled out from reference TRBV7-8 and TRBJ1-5, the complete variable domain reads GAGVSQSPRYKVAKRGQDVALRCDPISGHVSLFWYQQALGQGPEFLTYFQNEAQLDKSGLPSDRFFAERPEGSVSTLKIQRTQQEDSAVYLCASSPDRAENKPQHFGDGTRLSIL.